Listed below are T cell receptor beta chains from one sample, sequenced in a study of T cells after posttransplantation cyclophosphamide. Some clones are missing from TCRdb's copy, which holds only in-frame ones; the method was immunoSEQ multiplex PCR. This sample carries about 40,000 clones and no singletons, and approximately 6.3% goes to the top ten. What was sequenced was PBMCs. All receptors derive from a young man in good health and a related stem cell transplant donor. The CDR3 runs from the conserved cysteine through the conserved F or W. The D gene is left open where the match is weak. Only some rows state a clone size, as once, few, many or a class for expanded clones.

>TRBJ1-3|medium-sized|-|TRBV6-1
CASSEVRLLGSHERNTIYF
TGTGCCAGCAGTGAAGTACGTCTCCTGGGCAGCCACGAGAGAAACACCATATATTTT
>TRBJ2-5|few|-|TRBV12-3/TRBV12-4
CASSQRETQYF
TGTGCCAGCAGCCAACGGGAGACCCAGTACTTC
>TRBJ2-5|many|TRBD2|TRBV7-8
CASSLSSGVEETQYF
TGTGCCAGCAGCTTATCTAGCGGGGTTGAAGAGACCCAGTACTTC
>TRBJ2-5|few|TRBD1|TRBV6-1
CASSSQGASETQYF
TGTGCCAGCAGTTCACAGGGGGCAAGTGAGACCCAGTACTTC
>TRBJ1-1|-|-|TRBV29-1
CSVSPQGRSAEAFF
TGCAGCGTCAGCCCCCAGGGGAGGAGCGCTGAAGCTTTCTTT
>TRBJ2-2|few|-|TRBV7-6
CASSLVRRQGRPGELFF
TGTGCCAGCAGCTTAGTGCGTCGGCAGGGAAGACCCGGGGAGCTGTTTTTT
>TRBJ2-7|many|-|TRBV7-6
CASSDDIYEQYF
TGTGCCAGCAGCGACGACATCTACGAGCAGTACTTC
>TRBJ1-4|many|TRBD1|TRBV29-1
CSAQGGFPRTNEKLFF
TGCAGCGCCCAGGGGGGATTCCCCAGGACTAATGAAAAACTGTTTTTT
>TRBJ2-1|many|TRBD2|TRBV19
CASSTLAGGPNEQFF
TGTGCCAGTAGCACACTAGCGGGGGGGCCTAATGAGCAGTTCTTC
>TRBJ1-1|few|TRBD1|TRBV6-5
CASRGWTGATEAFF
TGTGCCAGCAGGGGTTGGACAGGGGCAACTGAAGCTTTCTTT
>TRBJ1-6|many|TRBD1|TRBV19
CASSPGTDNSPLHF
TGTGCCAGTAGCCCCGGGACAGACAATTCACCCCTCCACTTT
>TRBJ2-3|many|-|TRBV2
CASSEQLTDTQYF
TGTGCCAGCAGTGAACAACTCACAGATACGCAGTATTTT
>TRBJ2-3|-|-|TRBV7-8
CASSLGQPGTDTQYF
TGTGCCAGCAGCTTAGGACAGCCTGGCACAGATACGCAGTATTTT
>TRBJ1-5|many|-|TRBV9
CASSVGGQDQPQHF
TGTGCCAGCAGCGTAGGAGGGCAGGATCAGCCCCAGCATTTT
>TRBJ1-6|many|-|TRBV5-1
CASSLGSALSPLHF
TGCGCCAGCAGCTTGGGGTCCGCGCTGTCACCCCTCCACTTT
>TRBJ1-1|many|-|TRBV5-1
CASSLEPTMNTEAFF
TGCGCCAGCAGCTTGGAGCCAACGATGAACACTGAAGCTTTCTTT
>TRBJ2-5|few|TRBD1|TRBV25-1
CASRNWGQGGETQYF
TGTGCCAGCAGGAATTGGGGACAGGGGGGAGAGACCCAGTACTTC
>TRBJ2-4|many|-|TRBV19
CASSIASSRTVNIQYF
TGTGCCAGTAGTATAGCATCCTCTAGGACAGTAAACATTCAGTACTTC
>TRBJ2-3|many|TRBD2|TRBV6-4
CASSRLAGGVDTQYF
TGTGCCAGCAGCCGACTAGCGGGGGGGGTTGATACGCAGTATTTT
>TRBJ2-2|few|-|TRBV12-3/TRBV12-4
CASSFWLAANTGELFF
TGTGCCAGCAGTTTTTGGCTAGCTGCGAACACCGGGGAGCTGTTTTTT
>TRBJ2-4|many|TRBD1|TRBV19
CVSRDRGQENIQYF
TGCGTTTCTAGGGACAGGGGACAGGAGAACATTCAGTACTTC
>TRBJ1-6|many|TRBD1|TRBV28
CASRQGARNSPLHF
TGTGCCAGCCGGCAGGGGGCGAGAAATTCACCCCTCCACTTT
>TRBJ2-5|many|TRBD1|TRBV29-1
CSGGQGQETQYF
TGCAGCGGGGGACAGGGGCAAGAGACCCAGTACTTC